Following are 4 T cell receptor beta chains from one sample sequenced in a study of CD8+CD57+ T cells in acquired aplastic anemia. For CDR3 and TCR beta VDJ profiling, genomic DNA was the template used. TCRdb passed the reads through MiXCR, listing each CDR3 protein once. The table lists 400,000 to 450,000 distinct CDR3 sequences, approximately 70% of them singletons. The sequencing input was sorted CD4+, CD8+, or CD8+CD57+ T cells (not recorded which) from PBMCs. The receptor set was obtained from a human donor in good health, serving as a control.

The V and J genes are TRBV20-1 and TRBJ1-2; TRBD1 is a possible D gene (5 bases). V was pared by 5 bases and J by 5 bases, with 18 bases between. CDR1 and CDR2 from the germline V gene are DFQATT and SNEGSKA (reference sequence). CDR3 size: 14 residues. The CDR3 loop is CSAPGIRDSYGYTF. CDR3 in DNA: TGCAGTGCTCCAGGGATCAGGGATAGTTATGGCTACACCTTC.

CDR3: CASIIPGGISPLHF. DNA of the CDR3: TGTGCCAGCATCATCCCAGGGGGCATTTCACCCCTCCACTTT. This chain joins TRBV6-4 and TRBJ1-6; 8 bases fit TRBD1. The V segment lost 7 bases and the J segment 9 bases; nucleotides outside the gene matches: 8. CDR1 and CDR2 (germline): MRHNA, SNTAGT. The CDR3 runs 14 residues.

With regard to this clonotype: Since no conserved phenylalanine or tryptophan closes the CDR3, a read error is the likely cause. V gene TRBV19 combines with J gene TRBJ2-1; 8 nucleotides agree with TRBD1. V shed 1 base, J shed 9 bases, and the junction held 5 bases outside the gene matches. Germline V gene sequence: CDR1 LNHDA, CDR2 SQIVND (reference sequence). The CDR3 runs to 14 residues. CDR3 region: CASSIGQGRTEQFL. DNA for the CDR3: TGTGCCAGTAGTATAGGACAGGGGCGGACTGAGCAGTTCCTC.

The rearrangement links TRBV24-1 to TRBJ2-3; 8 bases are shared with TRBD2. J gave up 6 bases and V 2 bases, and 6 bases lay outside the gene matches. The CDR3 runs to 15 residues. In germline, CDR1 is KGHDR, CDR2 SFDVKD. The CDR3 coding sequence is TGTGCCACCAGTGATTCCGGGGGGGGCGCGGATACGCAGTATTTT. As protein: CATSDSGGGADTQYF.